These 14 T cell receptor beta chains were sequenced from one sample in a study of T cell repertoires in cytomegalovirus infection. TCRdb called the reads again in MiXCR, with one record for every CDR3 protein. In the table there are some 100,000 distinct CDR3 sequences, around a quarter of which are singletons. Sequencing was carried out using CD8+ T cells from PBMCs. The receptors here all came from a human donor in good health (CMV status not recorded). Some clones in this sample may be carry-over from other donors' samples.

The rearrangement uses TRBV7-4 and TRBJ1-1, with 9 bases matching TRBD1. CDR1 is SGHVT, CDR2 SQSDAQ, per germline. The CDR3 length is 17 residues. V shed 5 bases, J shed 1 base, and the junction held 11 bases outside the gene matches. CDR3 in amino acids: CASSHRTGEGRNTEAFF. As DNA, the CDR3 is TGTGCCAGCAGCCATCGGACAGGGGAGGGTCGGAACACTGAAGCTTTCTTT.

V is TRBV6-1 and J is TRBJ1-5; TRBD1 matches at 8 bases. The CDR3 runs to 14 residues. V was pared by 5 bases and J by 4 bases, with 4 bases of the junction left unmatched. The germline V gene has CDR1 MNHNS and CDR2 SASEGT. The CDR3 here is CASSYRQGNQPQHF. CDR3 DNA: TGTGCCAGCAGTTACCGACAGGGGAATCAGCCCCAGCATTTT.

CDR3 sequence reads: CASSPQRGGLDEQFF. The CDR3 DNA reads TGTGCCAGCAGTCCTCAGCGGGGGGGCCTCGATGAGCAGTTCTTC. The chain joins TRBV27 to TRBJ2-1; 10 bases are shared with TRBD2. This CDR3 contains 15 residues. Per germline, CDR1 MNHEY and CDR2 SMNVEV (reference sequence). Losses at the gene ends were 5 bases for V and 8 bases for J; bases not matched to a gene: 9.

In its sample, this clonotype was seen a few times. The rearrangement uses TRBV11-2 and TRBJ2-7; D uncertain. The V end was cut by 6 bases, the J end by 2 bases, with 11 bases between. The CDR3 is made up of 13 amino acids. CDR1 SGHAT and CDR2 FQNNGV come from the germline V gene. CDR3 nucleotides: TGTGCCAGCAGTCAATCATACGCCTACGAGCAGTACTTC. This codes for CASSQSYAYEQYF.

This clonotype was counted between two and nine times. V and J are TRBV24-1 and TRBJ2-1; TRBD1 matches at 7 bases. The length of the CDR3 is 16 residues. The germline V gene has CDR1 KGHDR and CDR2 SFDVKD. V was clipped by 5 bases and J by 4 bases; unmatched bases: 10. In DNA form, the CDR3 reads TGTGCCACCAGTGGAGAGAAGACAGGGACATACAATGAGCAGTTCTTC. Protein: CATSGEKTGTYNEQFF.

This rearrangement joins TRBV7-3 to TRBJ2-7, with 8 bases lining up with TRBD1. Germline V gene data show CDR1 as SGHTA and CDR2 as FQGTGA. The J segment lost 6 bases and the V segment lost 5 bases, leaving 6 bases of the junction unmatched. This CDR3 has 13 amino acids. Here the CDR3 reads CASSPDRGGEQYF. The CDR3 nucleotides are TGTGCCAGCAGCCCTGACAGGGGAGGCGAGCAGTACTTC.

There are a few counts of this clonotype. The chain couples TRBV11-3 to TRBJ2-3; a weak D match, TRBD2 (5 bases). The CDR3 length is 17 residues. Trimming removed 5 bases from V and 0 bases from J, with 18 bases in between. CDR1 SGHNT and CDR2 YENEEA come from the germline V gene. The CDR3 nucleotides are TGTGCCAGCAGCGCAGTTGGGAGATCCCCTAGCACAGATACGCAGTATTTT. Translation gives CASSAVGRSPSTDTQYF. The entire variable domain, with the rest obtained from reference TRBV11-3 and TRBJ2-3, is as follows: EAGVVQSPRYKIIEKKQPVAFWCNPISGHNTLYWYLQNLGQGPELLIRYENEEAVDDSQLPKDRFSAERLKGVDSTLKIQPAELGDSAVYLCASSAVGRSPSTDTQYFGPGTRLTVL.

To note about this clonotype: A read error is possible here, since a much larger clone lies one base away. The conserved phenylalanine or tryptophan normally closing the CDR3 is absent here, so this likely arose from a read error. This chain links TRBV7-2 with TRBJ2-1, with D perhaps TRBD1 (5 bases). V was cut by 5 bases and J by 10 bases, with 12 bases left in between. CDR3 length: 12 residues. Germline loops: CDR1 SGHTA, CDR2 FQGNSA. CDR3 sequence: CASSVLRTEQFL. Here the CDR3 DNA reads TGTGCCAGCAGCGTGCTAAGGACAGAGCAGTTCCTC.

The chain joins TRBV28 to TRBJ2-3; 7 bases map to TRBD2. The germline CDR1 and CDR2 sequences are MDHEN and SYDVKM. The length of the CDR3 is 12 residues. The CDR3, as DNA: TGTGCTACTCTAGCGGACACAGATACGCAGTATTTT. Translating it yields CATLADTDTQYF.

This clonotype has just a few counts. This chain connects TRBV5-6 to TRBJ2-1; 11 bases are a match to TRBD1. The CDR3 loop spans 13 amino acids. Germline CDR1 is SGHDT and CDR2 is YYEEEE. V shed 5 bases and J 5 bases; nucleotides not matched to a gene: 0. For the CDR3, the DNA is TGTGCCAGCAGGGGACAGGGGGACAATGAGCAGTTCTTC. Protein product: CASRGQGDNEQFF.

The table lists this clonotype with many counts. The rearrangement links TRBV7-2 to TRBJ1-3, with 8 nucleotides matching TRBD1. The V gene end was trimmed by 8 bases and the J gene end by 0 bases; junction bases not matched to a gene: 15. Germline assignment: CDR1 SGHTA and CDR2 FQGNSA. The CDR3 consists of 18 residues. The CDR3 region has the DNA TGTGCCAGCGGCGGGAGTCAGGGGGCCCTAACCTCTGGAAACACCATATATTTT. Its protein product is CASGGSQGALTSGNTIYF. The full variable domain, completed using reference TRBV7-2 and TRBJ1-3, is GAGVSQSPSNKVTEKGKDVELRCDPISGHTALYWYRQSLGQGLEFLIYFQGNSAPDKSGLPSDRFSAERTGGSVSTLTIQRTQQEDSAVYLCASGGSQGALTSGNTIYFGEGSWLTVV.

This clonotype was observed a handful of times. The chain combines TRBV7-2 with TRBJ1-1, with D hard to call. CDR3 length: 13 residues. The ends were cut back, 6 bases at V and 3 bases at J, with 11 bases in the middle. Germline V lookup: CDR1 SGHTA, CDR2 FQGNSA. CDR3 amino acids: CASSRGGDTEAFF. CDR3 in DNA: TGTGCCAGCAGTCGCGGTGGGGACACTGAAGCTTTCTTT.

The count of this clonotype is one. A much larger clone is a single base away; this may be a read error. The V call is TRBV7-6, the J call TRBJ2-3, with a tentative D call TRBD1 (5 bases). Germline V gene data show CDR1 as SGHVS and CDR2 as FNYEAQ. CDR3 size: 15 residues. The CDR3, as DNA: TGTGCCAGCAGCTTTGGAACAGGCAGCACAGATAGGCAGTATTTT. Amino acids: CASSFGTGSTDRQYF.

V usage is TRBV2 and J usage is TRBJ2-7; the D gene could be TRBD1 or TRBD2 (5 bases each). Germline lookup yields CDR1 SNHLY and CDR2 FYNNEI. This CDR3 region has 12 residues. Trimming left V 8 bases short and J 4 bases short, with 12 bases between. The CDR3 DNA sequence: TGTGCCAGCCGTGGGGACGCATACGAGCAGTACTTC. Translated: CASRGDAYEQYF.